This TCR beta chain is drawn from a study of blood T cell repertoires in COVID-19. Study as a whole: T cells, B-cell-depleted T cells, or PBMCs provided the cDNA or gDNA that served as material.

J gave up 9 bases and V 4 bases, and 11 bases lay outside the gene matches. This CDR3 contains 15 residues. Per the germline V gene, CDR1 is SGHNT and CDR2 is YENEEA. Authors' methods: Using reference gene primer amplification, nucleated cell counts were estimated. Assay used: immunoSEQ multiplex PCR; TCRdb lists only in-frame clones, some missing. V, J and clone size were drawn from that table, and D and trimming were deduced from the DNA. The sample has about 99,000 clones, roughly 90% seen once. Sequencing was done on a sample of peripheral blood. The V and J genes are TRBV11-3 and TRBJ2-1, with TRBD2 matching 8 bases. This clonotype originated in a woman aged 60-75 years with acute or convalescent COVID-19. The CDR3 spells CASSSSGSVIGEQFF. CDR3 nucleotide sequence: TGTGCCAGCAGCTCAAGCGGGAGTGTGATAGGTGAGCAGTTCTTC.